One and the same sample provided the 22 T cell receptor beta chains below, sequenced in a study of T cells in Graves' hyperthyroidism and ophthalmopathy. Amplification targeted TCR beta CDR3 regions from RNA transcripts. HTBI primers were employed in a first-round RT-PCR of the TCR CDR3. TCRdb itself ran the multiplex PCR reads through MiXCR, one entry per CDR3 protein. Of 600,000 to 900,000 distinct CDR3 sequences in the sample, about 16% were seen once. Sequencing was carried out using blood. The receptors originated from a man aged 18 to 35 with Graves' hyperthyroidism.

The sample holds many counts of this clonotype. The chain links TRBV28 to TRBJ2-1; D is uncertain. The CDR3 covers 15 residues. The germline V gene encodes CDR1 MDHEN and CDR2 SYDVKM. Trimming shortened V by 5 bases and J by 3 bases, and 14 bases separated the two germline ends. The CDR3 DNA is TGTGCCAGCAGTCCACTTTCTGAGTTCTACAATGAGCAGTTCTTC. Translated: CASSPLSEFYNEQFF.

The chain uses TRBV2 and TRBJ2-7; 10 bases line up with TRBD1. Trimming took 1 base from V and 7 from J; bases not matched to a gene: 1. The CDR3 extends over 13 amino acids. Germline CDR1 and CDR2: SNHLY and FYNNEI. The CDR3 loop reads CASSEGTGGEQYF. The CDR3 DNA follows: TGTGCCAGCAGTGAAGGGACAGGGGGAGAGCAGTACTTC.

This clonotype was counted a few times. This chain connects TRBV7-9 to TRBJ2-1, with a weak D call TRBD2 (7 bases). CDR1 and CDR2 from the germline V gene are SEHNR and FQNEAQ (reference sequence). V was clipped by 2 bases and J by 5 bases, with 13 bases between them. The CDR3 is 15 residues long. CDR3 in amino acids: CASSLPGAGDNEQFF. CDR3 coding DNA: TGTGCCAGCAGCTTACCAGGGGCGGGGGACAATGAGCAGTTCTTC.

This clonotype has ten or more counts. This sequence joins TRBV18 and TRBJ2-6; D is undetermined. V lost 0 bases, J lost 2 bases, and 8 bases lay in between. Germline loops: CDR1 KGHSH, CDR2 LQKENI. This CDR3 is built from 16 residues. The CDR3 spells CASSPPNAPGANVLTF. The DNA of the CDR3 is TGTGCCAGCTCACCACCGAACGCCCCTGGGGCCAACGTCCTGACTTTC.

This clonotype has ten or more counts. The chain uses TRBV28 and TRBJ1-6, with D possibly matching TRBD1 (5 bases). The V and J ends lost 8 bases and 6 bases respectively, with 11 bases between them. The CDR3 is made up of 13 amino acids. CDR1 MDHEN and CDR2 SYDVKM come from the germline V gene. The CDR3 is CASEDTFNSPLHF. The CDR3 DNA follows: TGTGCCAGCGAGGACACTTTTAATTCACCCCTCCACTTT.

V gene TRBV12-3 or TRBV12-4 combines with J gene TRBJ2-5; D ambiguous. There are 12 residues in the CDR3. V shed 6 bases and J shed 4 bases, with 9 bases lying between them. The CDR3: CASSTTGETQYF. CDR3 DNA: TGTGCCAGCAGCACGACGGGAGAGACCCAGTACTTC.

V is TRBV6-1 and J is TRBJ2-1; D gene uncertain. V was shortened by 6 bases and J by 0 bases, with 9 bases between the two germline ends. The CDR3 consists of 14 residues. Germline CDR1 and CDR2: MNHNS and SASEGT. The CDR3 DNA is TGTGCCAGCAGGGTGCAGGCCTCCTACAATGAGCAGTTCTTC. Translating it yields CASRVQASYNEQFF.

DNA of the CDR3: TGTGCCATCAGTGAGGGAGGGACAGGGGAACAGCCCCAGCATTTT. Encoded protein: CAISEGGTGEQPQHF. The chain uses TRBV10-3 and TRBJ1-5; 10 bases match TRBD1. V was clipped by 2 bases and J by 7 bases; unmatched bases: 5. CDR3 length: 15 amino acids. The germline CDR1 and CDR2 sequences are ENHRY and SYGVKD.

In its sample, this clonotype was seen many times. The chain recombines TRBV29-1 with TRBJ2-7, with TRBD1 matching 7 bases. The CDR3 extends over 14 amino acids. Germline V CDR1 and CDR2: SQVTM, ANQGSEA. V lost 2 bases and J lost 4; bases outside the gene matches: 8. CDR3 coding DNA: TGCAGCGTTGAATTGCCAGGGGGTCAGTACGAGCAGTACTTC. Amino acid sequence: CSVELPGGQYEQYF.

The chain links TRBV20-1 to TRBJ2-5; D is undetermined. With 7 bases removed from V and 2 bases from J, the gap between germline ends came to 5 bases. The CDR3 spans 10 residues. From germline, CDR1 is DFQATT and CDR2 SNEGSKA (reference sequence). The CDR3 sequence: CSVRQETQYF. The CDR3 DNA reads TGCAGTGTACGTCAAGAGACCCAGTACTTC.

This clonotype has more than one count but fewer than ten. V is TRBV19 and J is TRBJ1-1, with D possibly matching TRBD1 (5 bases). CDR3 length: 12 residues. CDR1 and CDR2 (germline): LNHDA, SQIVND (reference sequence). Trimming cost V 9 bases and J 1 base, with 9 bases left between them. CDR3 sequence reads: CASKTGNTEAFF. In nucleotides, the CDR3 is TGTGCCAGCAAAACAGGGAACACTGAAGCTTTCTTT.

In this sample, this clonotype turned up many times. The gene calls are TRBV30 and TRBJ2-7; D is tentatively TRBD1 or TRBD2 (5 bases each). Germline CDR1 is GTSNPN and CDR2 is SVGIG (reference sequence). The V gene lost 1 base and the J gene lost 4 bases, with 11 bases spanning the gap. CDR3 length: 13 amino acids. The CDR3 loop reads CAWSESGPYEQYF. The CDR3 nucleotides read TGTGCCTGGAGTGAATCGGGACCATACGAGCAGTACTTC. Together with reference TRBV30 and TRBJ2-7, the CDR3 gives the full variable domain: SQTIHQWPATLVQPVGSPLSLECTVEGTSNPNLYWYRQAAGRGLQLLFYSVGIGQISSEVPQNLSASRPQDRQFILSSKKLLLSDSGFYLCAWSESGPYEQYFGPGTRLTVT.

This sequence joins TRBV3-1 and TRBJ2-3, with D hard to call. V was pared by 0 bases and J by 0 bases, with 10 bases between. Germline loops: CDR1 LGHDT, CDR2 YNNKEL (reference sequence). CDR3 length: 16 amino acids. The CDR3 DNA is TGTGCCAGCAGCCAAGAAAGATTGGTCAGCACAGATACGCAGTATTTT. This translates into CASSQERLVSTDTQYF.

This clonotype was counted many times. This chain joins TRBV5-1 and TRBJ1-1, with TRBD1 matching 9 bases. Germline CDR1 and CDR2: SGHRS and YFSETQ. CDR3 length: 13 amino acids. V lost 4 bases, J lost 10 bases, and 8 bases stayed unmatched. CDR3 in DNA: TGCGCCAGCAGCGACCAACAGGGGGCGGGAGCTTTCTTT. Its protein is CASSDQQGAGAFF.

This clonotype was picked up a small number of times. A clone one base away is much larger, so this may be a read error. The chain employs TRBV2 and TRBJ2-1, with D perhaps matching TRBD2 (5 bases). Germline V lookup: CDR1 SNHLY, CDR2 FYNNEI. Trimming stripped 7 bases from V and 12 bases from J, with 16 bases between. CDR3 length: 12 amino acids. The CDR3 protein is CASIGTQEGQFF. The CDR3 DNA sequence: TGTGCCAGCATCGGCACCCAAGAGGGGCAGTTCTTC.

This clonotype was recorded a few times. The rearrangement uses TRBV6-2 or TRBV6-3 and TRBJ2-3; 7 bases agree with TRBD2. Germline V gene data show CDR1 as MNHEY and CDR2 as SVGEGT. The CDR3 loop spans 14 amino acids. Trimming took 5 bases from V and 1 from J; bases not matched to a gene: 3. The CDR3 sequence is CASSPAGRTDTQYF. In DNA form, the CDR3 reads TGTGCCAGCAGTCCAGCGGGGCGCACAGATACGCAGTATTTT.

This clonotype came up many times. The rearrangement joins TRBV6-1 to TRBJ2-2; D is uncertain. This CDR3 is built from 13 residues. Germline V gene data show CDR1 as MNHNS and CDR2 as SASEGT. Deletions cut 5 bases from V and 7 bases from J, with 11 bases between. The CDR3 DNA follows: TGTGCCAGCAGTTATGTAACCCGCGGGGAGCTGTTTTTT. This gives the protein CASSYVTRGELFF.

This clonotype was observed a few times. This chain links TRBV7-2 with TRBJ2-1; 7 bases are a match to TRBD1. The J segment lost 2 bases and the V segment lost 4 bases, leaving 5 bases of the junction unmatched. Germline V gives CDR1 SGHTA, CDR2 FQGNSA. The CDR3 covers 15 residues. DNA for the CDR3: TGTGCCAGCAGCTGGGTAGGGGGCGCCTACAATGAGCAGTTCTTC. It yields the protein CASSWVGGAYNEQFF.

This clonotype was seen only a few times. The chain combines TRBV18 with TRBJ2-7; TRBD1 or TRBD2 may be the D gene (5 bases each). CDR1 is KGHSH and CDR2 is LQKENI in the germline V gene. The CDR3 extends over 14 amino acids. V shed 4 bases and J shed 2 bases, with 12 bases lying between them. The CDR3 sequence is CASSRMGEPYEQYF. The CDR3, as DNA: TGTGCCAGCTCACGGATGGGGGAGCCCTACGAGCAGTACTTC.

This clonotype was detected ten times or more. The chain is built from TRBV28 and TRBJ2-7; weak D call: TRBD2 (5 bases). This CDR3 comprises 11 residues. Germline CDR1 MDHEN, CDR2 SYDVKM. V was trimmed by 5 bases and J by 7 bases, leaving 9 bases between them. For the CDR3, the DNA is TGTGCCAGCAGTGACGGGAAAGAGCAGTACTTC. Translated, it gives CASSDGKEQYF.

This clonotype was observed a handful of times. This sequence joins TRBV28 and TRBJ2-4; D gene unclear. Looked up from germline, CDR1 is MDHEN and CDR2 is SYDVKM. This CDR3 has 14 residues. Between the trimmed V and J ends, which lost 5 bases and 2 bases, there was a span of 10 bases. CDR3 in amino acids: CASSRSGPKNIQYF. The CDR3 coding sequence is TGTGCCAGCAGTAGGAGTGGGCCCAAAAACATTCAGTACTTC.

The chain combines TRBV30 with TRBJ1-2; D is perhaps TRBD1 (6 bases). The V and J ends lost 4 bases and 0 bases respectively, with 12 bases between them. Germline CDR1 is GTSNPN and CDR2 is SVGIG (reference sequence). The CDR3 contains 14 residues. CDR3 nucleotide sequence: TGTGCCTGGACTAGGGGGATTCCTAACTATGGCTACACCTTC. Translation: CAWTRGIPNYGYTF.